This TCR beta chain was recorded in a study of persistence of HIV-infected CD4 T cells. Findings of the study overall: Compared with CD3/CD28-stimulated cells, CMV- and Gag-responding cells showed lower TCRbeta richness. Within sorted populations, more oligoclonal TCRs accompanied more oligoclonal proviruses.

This was the immunoSEQ version 4 assay in survey mode. Template was genomic DNA at around 9.3 ng/uL, with up to roughly 1 ug used per sample. TCRdb's copy holds only in-frame clones and misses some; the assay was immunoSEQ multiplex PCR. The data hold about 30,000 clones, with approximately 70% observed a single time. This clone has just a few counts. Its antigen is currently unknown. An overlapping HIV-1 Gag peptide pool stimulated these cells at approximately 1 ug/peptide/mL. CD4+ T cells upregulating both CD40 ligand and CD69 were sorted as responding cells. Donors had CD4+ T cell counts above 400 cells/uL and were CMV-seropositive. Unmatched junction bases numbered 10, after V lost 4 bases and J lost 10 bases. Germline V lookup: CDR1 LNHDA, CDR2 SQIVND (reference sequence). The CDR3 length is 14 residues.

The origin of this receptor is an adult man with HIV who was CMV-seropositive. This specimen consisted of CD4+ T cells sorted from PBMCs after approximately 20-hour stimulation, obtained from a patient who received antiretroviral therapy. The chain employs TRBV19 and TRBJ1-1, with 9 bases that match TRBD1. CDR3 sequence reads: CASSRQGVGAGAFF. CDR3 nucleotides: TGTGCCAGTAGTAGACAGGGGGTAGGTGCCGGAGCTTTCTTT.